This TCR beta chain was captured in a study of T cells after yellow fever vaccination. This clonotype was counted many times. Its ends do not fully match the called genes, so a read error is possible. It was through 5'RACE template switching that TCR cDNA was made, with a universal primer site and UMIs added. TCRdb analysed the 5' RACE reads with MiXCR anew, one entry per CDR3 protein. This repertoire shows about 310,000 distinct CDR3 sequences, roughly 4% found once; its top ten account for around 20%. The origin of this receptor is a man in his late teens or twenties who received the YFV17D yellow fever vaccine. The sample in question was PBMCs, obtained on the day of the yellow fever booster vaccination.

The DNA for the CDR3 is TGCAGTGCCAGAGGCGCGAACACCGGGGAGCTGTTTTTT. Encoded protein: CSARGANTGELFF. This sequence joins TRBV20-1 and TRBJ2-2; D gene ambiguous. Germline V gene sequence: CDR1 DFQATT, CDR2 SNEGSKA (reference sequence). This CDR3 contains 13 residues.